Listed below are T cell receptor beta chains from one sample, sequenced in a study of CD8+CD57+ T cells in acquired aplastic anemia. TCRdb fed the reads into MiXCR, producing one record per CDR3 protein. The data hold about 120,000 distinct CDR3 sequences, with about 50% observed a single time. The source material was sorted CD4+, CD8+, or CD8+CD57+ T cells (not recorded which) from PBMCs. The receptor source for this set is a human donor with aplastic anemia. The CDR3 runs from the conserved cysteine through the conserved F or W. The D gene is left open where the match is weak. Expanded clones are given a class, and other clones once, few, many or no size at all.

CDR3 DNA,CDR3 protein,J gene,D gene,clone size,V gene
TGCGCCAGCAGTGAGGTGACAGGGAGGTCTATCGAGCAGTACTTC,CASSEVTGRSIEQYF,TRBJ2-7,.,.,TRBV10-1
TGCAGTGCTATTGAACCCAGGAGCACAGATACGCAGTATTTT,CSAIEPRSTDTQYF,TRBJ2-3,.,.,TRBV20-1
TGTGCCAGCAGCTTGACTAGCGGGGCTGTGAGGGGCGATGAGCAGTTCTTC,CASSLTSGAVRGDEQFF,TRBJ2-1,TRBD2,.,TRBV6-1
TGCAGCGTTATCGGGACAGGCTTTGGCTACACCTTC,CSVIGTGFGYTF,TRBJ1-2,TRBD1,.,TRBV29-1
TGTGCCAGCACCGAATGGCGAAGGCGATTCAACTATGGCTACACCTTC,CASTEWRRRFNYGYTF,TRBJ1-2,.,.,TRBV12-3/TRBV12-4
TGTGCCAGCAGCCCTGCTAGCAATCAGCCCCAGCATTTT,CASSPASNQPQHF,TRBJ1-5,.,.,TRBV7-3
TGTGCCAGCAGCCAACCTGGGGACACTGAAGCTTTCTTT,CASSQPGDTEAFF,TRBJ1-1,.,once,TRBV7-2
TGTGCCAGCAGTTCAGCTGATACGCAGTATTTT,CASSSADTQYF,TRBJ2-3,.,.,TRBV27
TGTGCCAGTAGTATGACCGGGAACGGCACTGAAGCTTTCTTT,CASSMTGNGTEAFF,TRBJ1-1,.,once,TRBV19
TGTGCCACCAGCAGAGTTAGCGAGCAGTACTTC,CATSRVSEQYF,TRBJ2-7,.,few,TRBV15
TGTGCCAGTAGTCCTGTTCCGGGACAGGGTAGAAATGGCTACACCTTC,CASSPVPGQGRNGYTF,TRBJ1-2,TRBD1,.,TRBV19
TGTGCCAGCAGTCACTACAGGGGGCGAGGGGAGCAGTACTTC,CASSHYRGRGEQYF,TRBJ2-7,TRBD1,.,TRBV6-5
TGTGCCAGTACCCACACAGAACTCACCGGGGAGCTGTTTTTT,CASTHTELTGELFF,TRBJ2-2,.,.,TRBV19
TGCAGCGGAATAGCAGGCTCTGGAAACACCATATATTTT,CSGIAGSGNTIYF,TRBJ1-3,.,.,TRBV29-1
TGCAGTGCGACTAGCGGGAGGGAACTAGATGAGCAGTTCTTC,CSATSGRELDEQFF,TRBJ2-1,TRBD2,.,TRBV20-1
TGTGCCAGTAGTAATTCCCAAGGAAGGGATGGCTACACCTTC,CASSNSQGRDGYTF,TRBJ1-2,.,.,TRBV19
TGTGCCAGCAGCTTGGAGGTCCGGACAGGGGCACCCTACGAGCAGTACTTC,CASSLEVRTGAPYEQYF,TRBJ2-7,TRBD1,many,TRBV5-6
.,CSARDLCASTVGSSYNEQFF,TRBJ2-1,.,.,TRBV20-1
TGTGCCGCCAGTGATTCAGGGAGAAATCAGCCCCAGCATTTT,CAASDSGRNQPQHF,TRBJ1-5,.,.,TRBV24-1
TGCGCCAGCAGCCGCGGTGGACAGACCGGTAGTGGCTACACCTTC,CASSRGGQTGSGYTF,TRBJ1-2,.,.,TRBV5-1
TGCGCCAGCAGTTTTCCTACAGGGTGGAACACTGAAGCTTTCTTT,CASSFPTGWNTEAFF,TRBJ1-1,.,.,TRBV10-1
TGTGCCACCAGCAGAGAGTCTCGGCAGACAGATACGCAGTATTTT,CATSRESRQTDTQYF,TRBJ2-3,.,.,TRBV15
TGTGCCAGCAGGACCGGGGCAGACACCGGGGAGCTGTTTTTT,CASRTGADTGELFF,TRBJ2-2,.,.,TRBV6-1
TGCGCCAGCAGTAGCGGGATCAACGAGCAGTACTTC,CASSSGINEQYF,TRBJ2-7,TRBD2,few,TRBV5-1
TGTGCCAGCAGGGACCCTAAGGATCCGTTAGCGGAGATCTTT,CASRDPKDPLAEIF,TRBJ1-1,.,many,TRBV9
TGTGCCAGTACCGTCGGGAACTATGGCTACACCTTC,CASTVGNYGYTF,TRBJ1-2,.,few,TRBV19
TGTGCCAGTAGTATGGGGATCACAGATACGCAGTATTTT,CASSMGITDTQYF,TRBJ2-3,.,few,TRBV19
TGTGCCAGCAGCTTATCCGGGGGGAGGACTGAAGCTTTCTTT,CASSLSGGRTEAFF,TRBJ1-1,.,few,TRBV7-9
TGCGCCAGCAGTTTTCGGACTAGCGGGAGCAAGGGGAATGAGCAGTTCTTC,CASSFRTSGSKGNEQFF,TRBJ2-1,TRBD2,.,TRBV10-1
TGTGCCAGTAGTATAGGGGTGACCCCAACCTACGAGCAGTACTTC,CASSIGVTPTYEQYF,TRBJ2-7,.,.,TRBV19
TGTGCCAGCAGGAAGACAGGGAGCTCCTACGAGCAGTACTTC,CASRKTGSSYEQYF,TRBJ2-7,TRBD1,.,TRBV2
TGTGCCAGCAGTCGGGACAAGAAAGAGACCCAGTACTTC,CASSRDKKETQYF,TRBJ2-5,.,.,TRBV7-9
TGCGCCAGCAGTGCAAGTAGTTGCACAGATACGCAGTATTTT,CASSASSCTDTQYF,TRBJ2-3,.,.,TRBV10-1
TGTGCCAGCAGCTCCGGACAGAGAGATGGCTACACCTTC,CASSSGQRDGYTF,TRBJ1-2,.,.,TRBV5-6
TGTGCCTGCGGGAGAGGGTTGGACGAGCAGTACTTC,CACGRGLDEQYF,TRBJ2-7,TRBD2,.,TRBV7-9
TGCAGCGTTGAAGGATACAGGAACACTGAAGCTTTCTTT,CSVEGYRNTEAFF,TRBJ1-1,.,.,TRBV29-1
TGTGCCAGCAGCTTAGGGTCAAAAGAGACCCAGTACTTC,CASSLGSKETQYF,TRBJ2-5,.,.,TRBV7-2
TGTGCCACCTTCGGGGGAAAGGATGGCTACACCTTC,CATFGGKDGYTF,TRBJ1-2,.,.,TRBV27
TGCAGTGCTAGAGCTAGGAACACTGAAGCTTTCTTT,CSARARNTEAFF,TRBJ1-1,.,.,TRBV20-1
TGTGCCATCAGCGCAGGACTAGCGGGTGGCACAGATACGCAGTATTTT,CAISAGLAGGTDTQYF,TRBJ2-3,TRBD2,.,TRBV10-3
TGCGCCAGCAGTGAGTCCGTAGGGGGGGGCCGACTAAAACATTTT,CASSESVGGGRLKHF,TRBJ1-5,.,.,TRBV10-2
TGTGCCATCAGTGAGGGCGGGCTACAAGAGACCCAGTACTTC,CAISEGGLQETQYF,TRBJ2-5,.,.,TRBV10-3
TGTGCCAGTAAGGAGGCAGGGGAATACGAGCAGTACTTC,CASKEAGEYEQYF,TRBJ2-7,.,.,TRBV19
TGTGCCAGCAGCTGGACAGTCAATTCACCCCTCCACTTT,CASSWTVNSPLHF,TRBJ1-6,.,.,TRBV12-3/TRBV12-4
TGTGCCAGCAGCCAGCTGGACAGGGGTTCACCCCTCCACTTT,CASSQLDRGSPLHF,TRBJ1-6,TRBD1,.,TRBV9
TGTGCCACCAGCAGAGATCTGGGGCAGGGCTGGGCCCAGCATTTT,CATSRDLGQGWAQHF,TRBJ1-5,.,.,TRBV15
TGTGCCAGCAGCCGGGAACCGACAGGGGGAAACACCATATATTTT,CASSREPTGGNTIYF,TRBJ1-3,TRBD1,.,TRBV11-2
TGCAGTGCCGTCGAGGGAGGGAAAAACATTCAGTACTTC,CSAVEGGKNIQYF,TRBJ2-4,TRBD2,.,TRBV20-1
TGTGCCACCAGCCTCCGACAGAACTCCTACGGGCAGTACTTC,CATSLRQNSYGQYF,TRBJ2-7,.,.,TRBV15
TGCGCCAGCAGCCAAGATGGGACAGGGGGCTACTACGAGCAGTACTTC,CASSQDGTGGYYEQYF,TRBJ2-7,TRBD1,many,TRBV4-1
TGTGCCAGCAGCCAAGTCTTTGGGACAGGCTCCTACGAGCAGTACTTC,CASSQVFGTGSYEQYF,TRBJ2-7,TRBD1,many,TRBV14
TGTGCCAGCAGTGCGACAGGGCGAGGGGAGCAGTACTTC,CASSATGRGEQYF,TRBJ2-7,TRBD1,.,TRBV6-2/TRBV6-3
TGTGCCAGCAGGTCGACAGGGGGTGACAATCAGCCCCAGCATTTT,CASRSTGGDNQPQHF,TRBJ1-5,TRBD1,few,TRBV2
TGTGCCAGCAGCGCAAACCTAGCGGGAAGGGGCAATGAGCAGTTCTTC,CASSANLAGRGNEQFF,TRBJ2-1,TRBD2,.,TRBV7-6
TGTGCCAGCAAAAGGACAGGGGGCACAGATACGCAGTATTTT,CASKRTGGTDTQYF,TRBJ2-3,TRBD1,.,TRBV2
TGTGCCAGCAGCTTAACTGGTTCGGGCACCGGGGAGCTGTTTTTT,CASSLTGSGTGELFF,TRBJ2-2,.,.,TRBV11-2
TGCAGCGCTGGGCAGGGAGATGGGTATGGCTACACCTTC,CSAGQGDGYGYTF,TRBJ1-2,.,.,TRBV29-1
TGCAGTACCCACGAGCAGTACTTC,CSTHEQYF,TRBJ2-7,.,.,TRBV20-1
TGTGCCAGCAGCTTGTGGCGCGGGGAGCTGTTTTTT,CASSLWRGELFF,TRBJ2-2,.,.,TRBV5-4